The source of this T cell receptor beta chain is a study of response to subunit inactivated influenza vaccine (dated by TCRdb to about 2018). About the study as a whole: The study used deep quantitative T cell receptor repertoire profiling to track responses to a trivalent subunit inactivated influenza vaccine.

The library was obtained by RT-PCR. Sequencer: Illumina HiSeq 2500. The public sequencing data were trimmed at Q25 with fastp and processed into clonotypes with MiXCR by TCRdb, which kept only in-frame beta chains. Every CDR3 protein is listed once, alongside the most common genes and DNA of its rows. The sample table shows fewer than 700,000 distinct CDR3 sequences, and 10% to 15% are seen once. The ten largest clones add up to around 13% of the sample. For this chain, trimming is 3 bases at the V end and 4 bases at the J end, and the number of junction bases without a gene match is 7. From its cysteine to its phenylalanine, the CDR3 spans 15 amino acids. Left in the record is the CDR3 DNA by itself, 45 bases read in frame from the first base. The germline V gene specifies SGHTA as CDR1 and FQGNSA as CDR2. The time point label of this sample denotes: around 45 days after influenza vaccine administration.

A few counts support this clonotype. The specificity of this receptor is unknown. Base qualities were left out, and no much larger clone turns up one base away. Overall results and qualifications from the work: It was suggested by the authors that each seasonal influenza vaccination may recruit only a limited number of new T cells.

The sample here was PBMCs from blood, taken 40 to 50 days after vaccination. The receptor was derived from a man aged 50 to 59 who received an inactivated influenza vaccine. Donor details come from another sample of the same person, matched by shared clones. The V and J genes are TRBV7-2 and TRBJ2-5, and 8 bases in between align with TRBD2. The CDR3 has the sequence CASSFPGTRRETQYF. The nucleotide sequence reads TGTGCCAGCAGCTTCCCGGGGACTAGGAGAGAGACCCAGTACTTC.